This T cell receptor (beta chain) was captured by sequencing in a study of blood T cell repertoires in COVID-19. Overall study: From T cells, B-cell-depleted T cells, or PBMCs came the material, which was cDNA or gDNA.

This CDR3 comprises 16 residues. V dropped 3 bases and J dropped 0; count of bases not matched to a gene: 5. Germline V gene data show CDR1 as MNHNS and CDR2 as SASEGT. The authors' processing: Nucleated cell counts were estimated from reference gene primer amplification. The data were produced by immunoSEQ multiplex PCR, yet TCRdb's version contains in-frame clones alone and is incomplete. Clone size and V and J calls were adopted from that table, with D and trimming inferred from the DNA. The table has approximately 380,000 clones, 85% seen once. Material for sequencing was peripheral blood. V usage is TRBV6-1 and J usage is TRBJ2-3, with 8 positions matching TRBD2. This TCR came from a woman aged 18-35 years with acute or convalescent COVID-19. The CDR3 bases are TGTGCCAGCAGTGAGGTAGCGGGGAGTAGCACAGATACGCAGTATTTT. Amino acids: CASSEVAGSSTDTQYF.